These 6 T cell receptor beta chains share one sample of origin, sequenced in a study of breast tumors, draining lymph nodes, adjacent tissues. One entry per CDR3 protein results from TCRdb running MiXCR on the multiplex PCR reads. The data contain 20,000 to 25,000 distinct CDR3 sequences, 50% of them seen just once; the ten biggest clones take up roughly 7.4%. Sequenced sample: breast tumor tissue. Receptors were obtained from a female donor with breast cancer. Some clones in this sample may be carry-over from other donors' samples.

This chain connects TRBV6-5 to TRBJ1-1, with unresolved D. The CDR3 sequence is 17 residues long. The V end was cut by 5 bases, the J end by 1 base, with 20 bases between. The germline V gene encodes CDR1 MNHEY and CDR2 SVGAGI. The CDR3 DNA follows: TGTGCCAGCAGTCACTGGTACAACAGCGGACCGAACACTGAAGCTTTCTTT. Translation: CASSHWYNSGPNTEAFF.

This clonotype is medium-sized in the sample. V and J are TRBV18 and TRBJ2-2; 10 nucleotides align to TRBD2. Per germline, CDR1 KGHSH and CDR2 LQKENI. This CDR3 spans 15 amino acids. V was pared by 3 bases and J by 9 bases, with 7 bases of the junction left unmatched. For the CDR3, the DNA is TGTGCCAGCTCACCTCTAGCGGGAGTCTTTCGGGAGCTGTTTTTT. Translating gives CASSPLAGVFRELFF.

Regarding this clonotype: This may be a read error: a much more frequent sequence differs by one nucleotide. This sequence joins TRBV6-6 and TRBJ1-5; D gene ambiguous. CDR3 length: 13 amino acids. Germline CDR1 is MNHNY and CDR2 is SVGAGI (reference sequence). The DNA for the CDR3 is TGTGACAGCAGGAGTAGCAGCAATCAGCCCCAGCATTTT. This sequence encodes CDSRSSSNQPQHF.

The V gene is TRBV20-1, the J gene TRBJ2-5; D call uncertain. Germline lookup yields CDR1 DFQATT and CDR2 SNEGSKA (reference sequence). The CDR3 totals 10 residues. The CDR3, as DNA: TGCAGCACTCTTTTGGGGACCCAGTACTTC. It codes for CSTLLGTQYF.

This clonotype is labeled medium-sized (0.01 to 0.1%). This chain joins TRBV5-1 and TRBJ2-7, with TRBD2 matching over 15 bases. Germline CDR1 SGHRS, CDR2 YFSETQ. V shed 7 bases, J shed 4 bases, and the junction held 0 bases outside the gene matches. CDR3 size: 13 residues. Here the CDR3 DNA reads TGCGCCAGCGGACTAGCGGGAGGGTACGAGCAGTACTTC. Protein: CASGLAGGYEQYF.

The chain has TRBV6-1 and TRBJ1-5; no reliable D call. This CDR3 has 14 residues. Germline V gives CDR1 MNHNS, CDR2 SASEGT. V dropped 4 bases and J dropped 3 bases, with 10 bases sitting between them. This chain's CDR3 is CASSVQRDNQPQHF. CDR3 nucleotide sequence: TGTGCCAGCAGTGTACAGAGAGACAATCAGCCCCAGCATTTT.